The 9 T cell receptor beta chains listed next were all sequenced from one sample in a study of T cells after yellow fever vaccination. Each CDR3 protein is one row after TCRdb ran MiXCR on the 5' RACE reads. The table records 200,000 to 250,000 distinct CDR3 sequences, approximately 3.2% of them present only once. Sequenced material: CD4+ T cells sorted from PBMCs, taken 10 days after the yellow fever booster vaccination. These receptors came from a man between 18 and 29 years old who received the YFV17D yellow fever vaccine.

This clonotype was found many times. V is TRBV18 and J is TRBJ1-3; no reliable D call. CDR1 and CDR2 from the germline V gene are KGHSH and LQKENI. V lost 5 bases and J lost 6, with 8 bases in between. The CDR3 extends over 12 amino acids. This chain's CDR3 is CASSTDSNTIYF. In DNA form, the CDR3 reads TGTGCCAGCTCAACCGACTCAAACACCATATATTTT.

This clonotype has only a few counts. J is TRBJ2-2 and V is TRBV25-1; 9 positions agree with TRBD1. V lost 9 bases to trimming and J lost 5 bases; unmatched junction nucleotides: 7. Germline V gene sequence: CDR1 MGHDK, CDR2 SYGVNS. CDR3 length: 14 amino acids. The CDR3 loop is CASRRTGVTGELFF. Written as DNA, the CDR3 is TGTGCCAGTCGGAGGACAGGGGTAACCGGGGAGCTGTTTTTT.

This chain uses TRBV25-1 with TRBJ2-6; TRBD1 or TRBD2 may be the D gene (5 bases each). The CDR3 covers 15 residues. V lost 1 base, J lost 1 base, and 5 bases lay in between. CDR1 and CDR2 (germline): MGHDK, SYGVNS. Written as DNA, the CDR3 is TGTGCCAGCAGTGAATGGGGGTCTGGGGCCAACGTCCTGACTTTC. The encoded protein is CASSEWGSGANVLTF.

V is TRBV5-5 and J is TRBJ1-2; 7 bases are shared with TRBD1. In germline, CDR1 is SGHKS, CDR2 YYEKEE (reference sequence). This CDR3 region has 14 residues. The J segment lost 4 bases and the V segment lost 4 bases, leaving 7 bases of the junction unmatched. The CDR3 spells CASSVTGLGYGYTF. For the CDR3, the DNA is TGTGCCAGCAGCGTGACAGGGTTGGGCTATGGCTACACCTTC.

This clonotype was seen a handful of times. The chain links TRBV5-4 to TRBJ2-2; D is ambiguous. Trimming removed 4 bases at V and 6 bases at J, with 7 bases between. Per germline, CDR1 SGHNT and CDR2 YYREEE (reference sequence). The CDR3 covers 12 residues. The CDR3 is CASSLDAGELFF. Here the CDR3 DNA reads TGTGCCAGCAGCCTAGACGCCGGGGAGCTGTTTTTT. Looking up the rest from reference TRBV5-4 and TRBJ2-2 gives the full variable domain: ETGVTQSPTHLIKTRGQQVTLRCSSQSGHNTVSWYQQALGQGPQFIFQYYREEENGRGNFPPRFSGLQFPNYSSELNVNALELDDSALYLCASSLDAGELFFGEGSRLTVL.

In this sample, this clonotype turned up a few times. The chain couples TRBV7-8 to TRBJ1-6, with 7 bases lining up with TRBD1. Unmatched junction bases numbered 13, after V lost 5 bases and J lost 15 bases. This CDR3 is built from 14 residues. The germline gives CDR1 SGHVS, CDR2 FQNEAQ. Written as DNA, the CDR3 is TGTGCCAGCAGCCGGGACAGCTCGTGGGGGGTCCTCCACTTT. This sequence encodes CASSRDSSWGVLHF.

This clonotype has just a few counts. The CDR3 here is CARAGATDTQYF. The CDR3 DNA is TGTGCCAGAGCGGGGGCCACAGATACGCAGTATTTT. The chain couples TRBV7-9 to TRBJ2-3, with 8 bases fitting TRBD2. The CDR3 has 12 residues. J was trimmed by 2 bases and V by 9 bases; bases with no gene match: 1. Germline V lookup: CDR1 SEHNR, CDR2 FQNEAQ (reference sequence). The full variable domain, in which reference TRBV7-9 and TRBJ2-3 provide the parts outside the CDR3, is DTGVSQNPRHKITKRGQNVTFRCDPISEHNRLYWYRQTLGQGPEFLTYFQNEAQLEKSRLLSDRFSAERPKGSFSTLEIQRTEQGDSAMYLCARAGATDTQYFGPGTRLTVL.

The CDR3 here is CASSQSLSGANVLTF. The CDR3 DNA reads TGTGCCAGCAGCCAATCCCTCTCTGGGGCCAACGTCCTGACTTTC. The genes are TRBV7-2 and TRBJ2-6; D is unresolved. Germline V gene lookup returns CDR1 SGHTA and CDR2 FQGNSA. The CDR3 runs 15 residues. V dropped 5 bases and J dropped 0 bases, with 8 bases sitting between them.

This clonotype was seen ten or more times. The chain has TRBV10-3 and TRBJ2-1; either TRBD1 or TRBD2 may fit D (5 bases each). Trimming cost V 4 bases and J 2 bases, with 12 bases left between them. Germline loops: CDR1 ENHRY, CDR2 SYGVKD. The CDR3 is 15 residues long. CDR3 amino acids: CAISAGTEAYNEQFF. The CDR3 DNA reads TGTGCCATCAGTGCCGGGACCGAAGCCTACAATGAGCAGTTCTTC.